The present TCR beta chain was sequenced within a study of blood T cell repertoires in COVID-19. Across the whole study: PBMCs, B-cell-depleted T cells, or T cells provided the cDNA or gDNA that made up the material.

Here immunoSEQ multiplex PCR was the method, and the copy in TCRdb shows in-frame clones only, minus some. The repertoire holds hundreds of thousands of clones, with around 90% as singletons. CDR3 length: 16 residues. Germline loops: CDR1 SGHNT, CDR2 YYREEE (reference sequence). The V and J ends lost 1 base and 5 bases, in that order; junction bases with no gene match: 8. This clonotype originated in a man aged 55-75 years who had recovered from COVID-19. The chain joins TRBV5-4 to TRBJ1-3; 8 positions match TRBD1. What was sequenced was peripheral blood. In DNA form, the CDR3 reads TGTGCCAGCAGCTTGACGCAGGGGGCTCGGAGAAACACCATATATTTT. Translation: CASSLTQGARRNTIYF.